This is a list of T cell receptor beta chains from one sample in a study of blood T cell repertoires in COVID-19. Here immunoSEQ multiplex PCR was the method, and the copy in TCRdb shows in-frame clones only, minus some. The sample gives about 140,000 clones, roughly 88% of which show up once; over 9.5% is in the top ten. Sequenced sample: peripheral blood. These receptors all come from a man in his sixties with active or convalescent COVID-19. The CDR3 runs from the conserved cysteine through the conserved F or W. The D gene is left open where the match is weak. Not all rows give a size; the values are once, few, many and, for expanded clones, a class.

clone_size: .
j_call: TRBJ2-6
v_call: TRBV28
d_call: .
cdr3_nt: TGTGCCAGCAACTCCGGGACAATATCTGGGGCCAACGTCCTGACTTTC
cdr3_aa: CASNSGTISGANVLTF

clone_size: .
j_call: TRBJ2-1
v_call: TRBV6-5
d_call: TRBD1
cdr3_nt: TGTGCCAGCTCAGACAGGGGGCGCTTGAATGAGCAGTTCTTC
cdr3_aa: CASSDRGRLNEQFF

clone_size: .
j_call: TRBJ1-1
v_call: TRBV28
d_call: .
cdr3_nt: TGCCTTACGCAGGTAAGGTTGAACACTGAAGCTTTCTTT
cdr3_aa: CLTQVRLNTEAFF

clone_size: .
j_call: TRBJ1-5
v_call: TRBV5-1
d_call: TRBD1
cdr3_nt: TGCGCCAGCAGCATGACAGGGGTAGGGAATCAGCCCCAGCATTTT
cdr3_aa: CASSMTGVGNQPQHF

clone_size: .
j_call: TRBJ2-2
v_call: TRBV27
d_call: .
cdr3_nt: TGTGCCAGCAGTCTCACGACGGGTAACACCGGGGAGCTGTTTTTT
cdr3_aa: CASSLTTGNTGELFF

clone_size: .
j_call: TRBJ1-2
v_call: TRBV19
d_call: .
cdr3_nt: TGTGCCAGTAGTGACATCTATGGCTACACCTTC
cdr3_aa: CASSDIYGYTF

clone_size: .
j_call: TRBJ2-7
v_call: TRBV9
d_call: TRBD2
cdr3_nt: TGTGCCAGCAGCGTAGCGACTAGCCCTTTATACGAGCAGTACTTC
cdr3_aa: CASSVATSPLYEQYF

clone_size: .
j_call: TRBJ1-4
v_call: TRBV5-1
d_call: .
cdr3_nt: TGCGCCAGCAGCTTGGAGTGGGGAGGAGGAAAACTGTTTTTT
cdr3_aa: CASSLEWGGGKLFF

clone_size: once
j_call: TRBJ2-3
v_call: TRBV30
d_call: TRBD2
cdr3_nt: TGTGCCTGGAGTAGCGGGATCAGCGCAGATACGCAGTATTTT
cdr3_aa: CAWSSGISADTQYF

clone_size: .
j_call: TRBJ2-5
v_call: TRBV11-2
d_call: TRBD1
cdr3_nt: TGTGCCAGCAGCCCCCGACAGGGGAGAGGCGAGACCCAGTACTTC
cdr3_aa: CASSPRQGRGETQYF

clone_size: .
j_call: TRBJ1-2
v_call: TRBV18
d_call: TRBD1
cdr3_nt: TGTGCCAGCTCACCACCAGGGACAGGATATGGCTACACCTTC
cdr3_aa: CASSPPGTGYGYTF

clone_size: .
j_call: TRBJ1-4
v_call: TRBV18
d_call: .
cdr3_nt: TGTGCCAGCTCACCACAACAGGTCAATGATGAAAAACTGTTTTTT
cdr3_aa: CASSPQQVNDEKLFF

clone_size: .
j_call: TRBJ1-4
v_call: TRBV3-1/TRBV3-2
d_call: .
cdr3_nt: TGTGCCAGCAGCCGAAGAGGTGGGGGGACTAATGAAAAACTGTTTTTT
cdr3_aa: CASSRRGGGTNEKLFF

clone_size: .
j_call: TRBJ1-1
v_call: TRBV7-9
d_call: .
cdr3_nt: TGTGCCAGCAGCCCCGGACTGGAGAACACTGAAGCTTTCTTT
cdr3_aa: CASSPGLENTEAFF

clone_size: few
j_call: TRBJ2-2
v_call: TRBV4-1
d_call: TRBD1
cdr3_nt: TGCGCCAGCAGCCCCGAGGACAGGGCGAGTACCGGGGAGCTGTTTTTT
cdr3_aa: CASSPEDRASTGELFF

clone_size: .
j_call: TRBJ1-3
v_call: TRBV7-9
d_call: .
cdr3_nt: TGTGCCAGCAGCGGGGAGGGTCGAAGAAACACCATATATTTT
cdr3_aa: CASSGEGRRNTIYF

clone_size: .
j_call: TRBJ2-2
v_call: TRBV9
d_call: TRBD2
cdr3_nt: TGTGCCAGCAGCACTTCTAGCGGGAGCCCCGGGGAGCTGTTTTTT
cdr3_aa: CASSTSSGSPGELFF

clone_size: .
j_call: TRBJ2-7
v_call: TRBV6-5
d_call: TRBD1
cdr3_nt: TGTGCCAGCAGTTACCTGGGACAGTCCTACGAGCAGTACTTC
cdr3_aa: CASSYLGQSYEQYF

clone_size: .
j_call: TRBJ1-1
v_call: TRBV29-1
d_call: .
cdr3_nt: TGCAGCGTGGTTCCAGGGAACACTGAAGCTTTCTTT
cdr3_aa: CSVVPGNTEAFF

clone_size: .
j_call: TRBJ2-1
v_call: TRBV24-1
d_call: TRBD2
cdr3_nt: TGTGCCACCAGTGCGGCGGGAGGATCTGGAGAGCAGTTCTTC
cdr3_aa: CATSAAGGSGEQFF

clone_size: .
j_call: TRBJ1-2
v_call: TRBV24-1
d_call: .
cdr3_nt: TGTGCCACCAGTGAGTCCGGGACAAATAACTATGGCTACACCTTC
cdr3_aa: CATSESGTNNYGYTF

clone_size: .
j_call: TRBJ1-3
v_call: TRBV18
d_call: .
cdr3_nt: TGTGCCAGCTCACCACGCATGTTAGACTCTGGAAACACCATATATTTT
cdr3_aa: CASSPRMLDSGNTIYF

clone_size: .
j_call: TRBJ2-7
v_call: TRBV6-2/TRBV6-3
d_call: .
cdr3_nt: TGTGCCAGCAGTTATTCCGGGACTCTTCCTCACTACGAGCAGTACTTC
cdr3_aa: CASSYSGTLPHYEQYF

clone_size: .
j_call: TRBJ1-6
v_call: TRBV3-1/TRBV3-2
d_call: .
cdr3_nt: TGTGCCAGCAGCCAAGGACGGGGCTATAATTCACCCCTCCACTTT
cdr3_aa: CASSQGRGYNSPLHF

clone_size: .
j_call: TRBJ2-7
v_call: TRBV4-2
d_call: TRBD1
cdr3_nt: TGTGCCAGCAGCCAGGACTTTACAGGGGCCACCTACGAGCAGTACTTC
cdr3_aa: CASSQDFTGATYEQYF

clone_size: .
j_call: TRBJ1-6
v_call: TRBV28
d_call: .
cdr3_nt: TGTGCCAGCACTAAAGGGTCAGGGCTGGATAATTCACCCCTCCACTTT
cdr3_aa: CASTKGSGLDNSPLHF